The 15 T cell receptor beta chains reported below all come from one sample, sequenced in a study of blood T cell repertoires in COVID-19. Some clones are missing from TCRdb's copy, which holds only in-frame ones; the method was immunoSEQ multiplex PCR. The table records over 200,000 clones, about 88% of them present only once. Material: peripheral blood. The receptors were sampled from a woman aged 60-75 years with acute or convalescent COVID-19.

The rearrangement uses TRBV5-1 and TRBJ1-1; 7 bases fit TRBD1. This CDR3 comprises 15 residues. Germline CDR1 and CDR2: SGHRS and YFSETQ. The junction had 8 bases not matched to a gene; V was cut back by 4 bases and J by 2 bases. In DNA, the CDR3 is TGCGCCAGCAGCGCGAGGGGGCGCCGAAACACTGAAGCTTTCTTT. Translating gives CASSARGRRNTEAFF.

The V gene is TRBV5-1, the J gene TRBJ1-4; 8 bases match TRBD1. Per the germline V gene, CDR1 is SGHRS and CDR2 is YFSETQ. The CDR3 consists of 17 residues. V lost 4 bases, J lost 0 bases, and 8 bases stayed unmatched. The CDR3 region has the DNA TGCGCCAGCAGCCTGCTGGGACAGGTTGCAACTAATGAAAAACTGTTTTTT. Protein product: CASSLLGQVATNEKLFF.

Only a few counts were recorded for this clone. The V gene is TRBV5-6, the J gene TRBJ1-2; the D gene is possibly TRBD1 (5 bases). This CDR3 is 15 amino acids long. Trimming took 2 bases from V and 4 from J, leaving 15 bases between them. Germline loops: CDR1 SGHDT, CDR2 YYEEEE. The CDR3 DNA reads TGTGCCAGCAGCTTTCAGGGCAGGGAATCCTATGGCTACACCTTC. Protein: CASSFQGRESYGYTF.

The chain has TRBV18 and TRBJ1-4; perhaps TRBD1 as D (6 bases). Trimming cost V 1 base and J 8 bases, with 11 bases left between them. The CDR3 covers 14 residues. CDR1 KGHSH and CDR2 LQKENI come from the germline V gene. CDR3 loop: CASSPRLGAEKLFF. CDR3 coding DNA: TGTGCCAGCTCACCACGGCTGGGGGCGGAAAAACTGTTTTTT.

The V and J genes are TRBV7-2 and TRBJ2-3, with D hard to call. Looked up from germline, CDR1 is SGHTA and CDR2 is FQGNSA. The CDR3 spans 15 residues. The V end lost 3 bases, the J end lost 2 bases, and 12 bases lay between the germline ends. The chain's CDR3 is CASSFDGKFTDTQYF. Here the CDR3 DNA reads TGTGCCAGCAGCTTCGATGGCAAGTTCACAGATACGCAGTATTTT.

The rearrangement links TRBV5-1 to TRBJ2-3; 9 bases map to TRBD1. Germline V gene data show CDR1 as SGHRS and CDR2 as YFSETQ. Trimming took 0 bases from V and 12 from J; bases not matched to a gene: 2. The CDR3 sequence is 12 residues long. Written as DNA, the CDR3 is TGCGCCAGCAGCTTGGGGACAGGGGCCCAGTATTTT. It is translated as CASSLGTGAQYF.

The genes are TRBV5-1 and TRBJ2-5; 12 nucleotides match TRBD2. The CDR3 sequence is 18 residues long. V was pared by 1 base and J by 7 bases, with 14 bases of the junction left unmatched. Germline V gene sequence: CDR1 SGHRS, CDR2 YFSETQ. The CDR3 loop is CASSLRLAGGTQVPTQYF. Written as DNA, the CDR3 is TGCGCCAGCAGCTTGCGCCTAGCGGGAGGGACGCAGGTCCCGACCCAGTACTTC.

CDR3 DNA sequence: TGTGCCAGCGCCGGGGGGACTGGAAACACCATATATTTT. Translated: CASAGGTGNTIYF. The V call is TRBV18, the J call TRBJ1-3, with D tentatively TRBD1 (5 bases). The CDR3 extends over 13 amino acids. Germline V gives CDR1 KGHSH, CDR2 LQKENI. V was shortened by 8 bases and J by 2 bases, with 10 bases between the two germline ends.

This sequence joins TRBV5-4 and TRBJ2-2, with TRBD2 identical over 13 bases. The CDR3 contains 19 residues. The V gene's germline CDR1 is SGHNT and CDR2 YYREEE (reference sequence). The V and J ends lost 6 bases and 2 bases, in that order; junction bases with no gene match: 13. CDR3 nucleotide sequence: TGTGCCAGCACCAAGTATCCGGGACTAGCGGGATTAAACACCGGGGAGCTGTTTTTT. This sequence encodes CASTKYPGLAGLNTGELFF.

V and J are TRBV27 and TRBJ2-7; no reliable D call. Between the trimmed V and J ends, which lost 5 bases and 9 bases, there was a span of 11 bases. Germline V gives CDR1 MNHEY, CDR2 SMNVEV (reference sequence). This CDR3 spans 11 amino acids. CDR3 amino acids: CASSPPVVQYF. The CDR3 region has the DNA TGTGCCAGCAGTCCCCCGGTTGTGCAGTACTTC.

This chain connects TRBV11-2 to TRBJ1-2, with 8 bases fitting TRBD1. The germline CDR1 and CDR2 sequences are SGHAT and FQNNGV. Trimming removed 3 bases from V and 4 bases from J; junction bases left unmatched: 7. CDR3 length: 15 amino acids. The chain's CDR3 is CASSLGQAVIYGYTF. The CDR3 DNA sequence: TGTGCCAGCAGCTTGGGACAGGCCGTAATCTATGGCTACACCTTC.

V gene TRBV3-1 (or the pseudogene TRBV3-2) combines with J gene TRBJ1-4, with TRBD1 identical over 7 bases. CDR3 length: 15 amino acids. Germline trimming cut 2 bases from V and 3 bases from J; bases unmatched to any gene: 3. Per germline, CDR1 LGHDT and CDR2 YNNKEL (reference sequence). The chain's CDR3 is CASSQIQGPNEKLFF. The CDR3 DNA is TGTGCCAGCAGCCAAATACAGGGGCCTAATGAAAAACTGTTTTTT.

The chain combines TRBV9 with TRBJ2-7, with D possibly being TRBD2 (6 bases). V lost 3 bases to trimming and J lost 2 bases, with 15 bases between them. The CDR3 loop spans 15 amino acids. The V gene's germline CDR1 is SGDLS and CDR2 YYNGEE. The CDR3 region has the DNA TGTGCCAGCAGCGCTAGCGCTTCGATCCCCTACGAGCAGTACTTC. Its translation: CASSASASIPYEQYF.

The chain employs TRBV28 and TRBJ1-4; D is ambiguous. V lost 10 bases to trimming and J lost 8 bases, with 8 bases between them. This CDR3 region has 10 residues. Germline lookup yields CDR1 MDHEN and CDR2 SYDVKM. This CDR3 is CATRGEKLFF. For the CDR3, the DNA is TGTGCCACCCGGGGAGAAAAACTGTTTTTT.

This chain connects TRBV19 to TRBJ1-3, with 7 bases fitting TRBD1. This CDR3 contains 16 residues. Germline values: CDR1 LNHDA, CDR2 SQIVND (reference sequence). The V gene end was trimmed by 4 bases and the J gene end by 0 bases; junction bases not matched to a gene: 6. CDR3 coding DNA: TGTGCCAGTAGTACCATGGGGACAGCCTCTGGAAACACCATATATTTT. Protein product: CASSTMGTASGNTIYF.